This note documents a single T cell receptor beta chain sequence. The sample belongs to a study of shared clonotypes between healthy human individuals. Unsorted samples, those not sorted, used approximately 88 million PBMCs for genomic DNA. The deep-level immunoSEQ assay was used. On ten immunoSEQ deep assay plates, unsorted PBMC DNA was sequenced. Profiled with immunoSEQ multiplex PCR; TCRdb holds only in-frame clones, not every one. The table shows over 400,000 clones, with approximately 84% occurring only once. Between the trimmed V and J ends, which lost 0 bases and 4 bases, there was a span of 12 bases. The CDR3 runs 15 residues. Per germline, CDR1 SGHRS and CDR2 YFSETQ.

Sequenced input: PBMCs. The chain is built from TRBV5-1 and TRBJ2-3; D may be TRBD1 (5 bases). This clonotype originated in a woman aged 40 to 50 in good health. Some clones in this sample may be carry-over from other donors' samples. In nucleotides, the CDR3 is TGCGCCAGCAGCTTGGGCCAGGGTAGGGCAGATACGCAGTATTTT. Protein sequence: CASSLGQGRADTQYF.